This T cell receptor (beta chain) was identified in a study of blood T cell repertoires in COVID-19. Study summary: Specimens from acute and convalescent COVID-19 originated in the United States, Italy and Spain. Sources were T cells, B-cell-depleted T cells, or PBMCs; the material itself was cDNA or gDNA.

With 8 bases removed from V and 4 bases from J, the gap between germline ends came to 12 bases. CDR3 length: 12 amino acids. Germline values: CDR1 MDHEN, CDR2 SYDVKM. In the authors' workflow: Reference gene primer amplification gave estimated nucleated cell counts. Clones were sequenced by immunoSEQ multiplex PCR, and TCRdb holds only the in-frame ones, with some missing. The DNA was the basis for D and trimming; V, J and clone size are from that table. The profile shows approximately 100,000 clones, 65% to 85% of them singletons. The sample was peripheral blood. The chain combines TRBV28 with TRBJ2-7, with D possibly TRBD2 on 6 matching bases. This receptor was identified in a man aged 60 to 69 with acute or convalescent COVID-19. The CDR3 region has the DNA TGTGCCAGCCACCGGGGGACGTACGAGCAGTACTTC. This sequence encodes CASHRGTYEQYF.